This TCR beta chain is from a study of shared clonotypes between healthy human individuals. TCRdb keeps only in-frame clones here, not all; method: immunoSEQ multiplex PCR. The sample holds millions of clones; more than 80% are singletons and the top ten take roughly 0.15%. J was trimmed by 3 bases and V by 4 bases; bases with no gene match: 3. This CDR3 has 14 amino acids. Per germline, CDR1 SGHRS and CDR2 YFSETQ. A note on this clone: Within the sample, other DNA sequences also encode this same CDR3.

This clonotype was obtained from a young man in good health. The sequenced sample consisted of naive CD4+ T cells sorted from blood. Subset described: CD45RA+ positively selected. This rearrangement joins TRBV5-1 to TRBJ2-3, with 9 nucleotides matching TRBD1. CDR3 coding DNA: TGCGCCAGCAGCCACGGACAGGGGACAGATACGCAGTATTTT. Its protein is CASSHGQGTDTQYF.